This is a list of T cell receptor beta chains from one sample in a study of identical twins. TCRdb analysed the 5' RACE reads with MiXCR anew, one entry per CDR3 protein. The data contain about 700,000 distinct CDR3 sequences, about 9.4% of them seen just once; the ten biggest clones take up 0.75% to 1%. Another study also made use of these data, one on yellow fever vaccine responses in identical twins.

The sequencing input was PBMCs. These receptors were obtained from a woman between 18 and 29 years old in good health. The conserved cysteine and the conserved F or W are not part of the CDR3 here.

TRBV4-1	ASSQERTYLYNEQF
TRBV15	ATRPRSHETQY
TRBV4-3	ASSLISAREQF
TRBV10-3	AISESVAGGPNEQY
TRBV5-1	ASSRVGTGESRY
TRBV5-1	ASSLSWDRGSYEQY
TRBV2	ATEGRGLYQETQY
TRBV6-1	ASSRDSSTYEQY
TRBV28	ASSFEAAPLNTGELF
TRBV11-3	ASSLGLSSGDEQF
TRBV7-9	ASSLEDLTLSYEQY
TRBV12-3/TRBV12-4	ASSPQGLTEAF
TRBV5-1	ASSRTWPGQGLGYSYEQY
TRBV27	ASSNRGNEQY
TRBV18	ASSQFKGSYEQY
TRBV12-3/TRBV12-4	ASSLGGGPRDTQY